The present T cell receptor beta chain was sequenced within a study of technical replicates of blood from a handful of donors. Produced via immunoSEQ multiplex PCR; TCRdb's table is partial and in-frame only. The repertoire consists of about 66,000 clones, with about 90% occurring once and the leading ten covering around 0.37%. CDR1 SEHNR and CDR2 FQNEAQ come from the germline V gene (reference sequence). This CDR3 is 16 amino acids long. J gave up 7 bases and V 1 base, and 10 bases lay outside the gene matches. The receptor's source is a human donor in good health. Input material: T cells isolated from PBMCs. This chain links TRBV7-9 with TRBJ2-1; 7 bases map to TRBD2. The CDR3 DNA reads TGTGCCAGCAGCTTAGGAGGTTGGGGAGGGAGTAATGAGCAGTTCTTC. It encodes CASSLGGWGGSNEQFF.